The 14 T cell receptor beta chains reported below all come from one sample, sequenced in a study of patients and donors after allogeneic stem cell transplantation. TCRdb analysed the RT-PCR reads with MiXCR anew, one entry per CDR3 protein. The sample carries tens of thousands of distinct CDR3 sequences, just under 5% recorded once. The source material was blood, either unsorted or a sorted T cell fraction (not recorded which). The receptors derive from a human donor who was either an allogeneic HSCT recipient or a stem cell or donor lymphocyte infusion donor (not recorded which). It is not recorded whose cells these are; they may come from a transplant donor.

The J gene is TRBJ1-1, the V gene TRBV6-1; 7 nucleotides match TRBD1. The V gene's germline CDR1 is MNHNS and CDR2 SASEGT. This CDR3 has 14 amino acids. The V and J ends lost 9 bases and 6 bases, in that order; junction bases with no gene match: 13. The CDR3 coding sequence is TGTGCCAGTGGTTCAGGGGGAAATCGTCCTGAAGCTTTCTTT. This codes for CASGSGGNRPEAFF.

This clonotype was seen at least ten times. The gene calls are TRBV11-2 and TRBJ1-1; D not certain. V lost 1 base to trimming and J lost 10 bases, with 10 bases between them. This CDR3 is 12 amino acids long. The germline gives CDR1 SGHAT, CDR2 FQNNGV. In DNA, the CDR3 is TGTGCCAGCAGCTTAGGAGCAACTCTAGCTTTCTTT. This sequence encodes CASSLGATLAFF.

This clonotype was counted a few times. The chain joins TRBV2 to TRBJ1-6; D unclear. Germline-derived CDR1 and CDR2 are SNHLY and FYNNEI. There are 17 residues in the CDR3. Trimming removed 6 bases at V and 0 bases at J, with 15 bases between. DNA of the CDR3: TGTGCCAGCAGGGGCACAGTTAGTGGCTCCTATAATTCACCCCTCCACTTT. Translation gives CASRGTVSGSYNSPLHF.

This clonotype was counted at least ten times. The chain is built from TRBV5-6 and TRBJ1-5; 8 bases are a match to TRBD1. Trimming cost V 3 bases and J 4 bases; bases outside gene matches: 3. Germline-derived CDR1 and CDR2 are SGHDT and YYEEEE. The CDR3 is made up of 14 amino acids. The CDR3 DNA sequence: TGTGCCAGCAGCTACAGGGGGAGAAATCAGCCCCAGCATTTT. It is translated as CASSYRGRNQPQHF.

The sample holds many counts of this clonotype. This chain connects TRBV27 to TRBJ1-1; 7 nucleotides agree with TRBD1. With 7 bases clipped from V and 0 bases from J, the junction kept 14 bases outside the gene matches. CDR3 length: 17 residues. Germline V gene lookup returns CDR1 MNHEY and CDR2 SMNVEV (reference sequence). The CDR3 nucleotides are TGTGCCAGCACCCGGTATGGCACGACAGGGTTGAACACTGAAGCTTTCTTT. Translated: CASTRYGTTGLNTEAFF.

This clonotype has at least ten counts. V gene TRBV7-3 combines with J gene TRBJ2-2; 10 bases align to TRBD2. Trimming took 3 bases from V and 4 from J; bases not matched to a gene: 2. Looked up from germline, CDR1 is SGHTA and CDR2 is FQGTGA. The CDR3 is 15 amino acids. In DNA form, the CDR3 reads TGTGCCAGCAGCTTGAGACTAGCGGGCACCGGGGAGCTGTTTTTT. Translation: CASSLRLAGTGELFF.

This clonotype was detected a few times. The J gene is TRBJ2-7, the V gene TRBV20-1, with D maybe TRBD1 (6 bases). V lost 0 bases, J lost 1 base, and 10 bases lay in between. Per the germline V gene, CDR1 is DFQATT and CDR2 is SNEGSKA (reference sequence). The CDR3 is 14 residues long. The CDR3 spells CSARDRGRSYEQYF. The CDR3 DNA is TGCAGTGCTAGAGACAGGGGAAGGTCCTACGAGCAGTACTTC.

This clonotype has ten or more counts. The rearrangement joins TRBV25-1 to TRBJ1-2; TRBD1 is a possible D gene (5 bases). Germline CDR1 MGHDK, CDR2 SYGVNS. The CDR3 sequence is 16 residues long. V shed 3 bases and J shed 6 bases, with 20 bases lying between them. The chain's CDR3 is CASSDWGGDEIDGYTF. In nucleotides, the CDR3 is TGTGCCAGCAGTGACTGGGGCGGGGATGAAATTGATGGCTACACCTTC.

In this sample, this clonotype is medium-sized. V usage is TRBV9 and J usage is TRBJ2-3; D is unclear. This CDR3 spans 13 amino acids. Germline loops: CDR1 SGDLS, CDR2 YYNGEE. V lost 0 bases and J 3 bases, leaving 5 bases between the germline ends. CDR3 region: CASSVEWTDTQYF. CDR3 in DNA: TGTGCCAGCAGCGTAGAATGGACAGATACGCAGTATTTT.

This clonotype was recorded many times. The chain is built from TRBV2 and TRBJ2-2, with 8 bases that match TRBD1. J lost 4 bases, V lost 6 bases, and 10 bases had no gene match. Germline V gene data show CDR1 as SNHLY and CDR2 as FYNNEI. This CDR3 contains 16 residues. The CDR3 DNA reads TGTGCCAGCAGGGTCGGACAGGGTATATCCACCGGGGAGCTGTTTTTT. Translation gives CASRVGQGISTGELFF.

There are many counts of this clonotype. The chain combines TRBV11-2 with TRBJ2-2; D is unclear. V was trimmed by 3 bases and J by 5 bases, leaving 13 bases between them. CDR1 and CDR2 (germline): SGHAT, FQNNGV. The CDR3 runs to 15 residues. As DNA, the CDR3 is TGTGCCAGCAGCTTGGACCCCGGGTGGACCGGGGAGCTGTTTTTT. Translated: CASSLDPGWTGELFF.

This clonotype was seen many times. V usage is TRBV3-1 and J usage is TRBJ2-3; 12 nucleotides agree with TRBD2. Germline values: CDR1 LGHDT, CDR2 YNNKEL (reference sequence). The trim removed 6 bases at V and 2 bases at J, leaving 3 bases unmatched. CDR3 length equals 15 residues. CDR3 region: CASRLAGGTTDTQYF. CDR3 nucleotide sequence: TGTGCCAGCAGGCTAGCGGGAGGGACCACAGATACGCAGTATTTT.

The gene calls are TRBV20-1 and TRBJ2-1, with unresolved D. The CDR3 runs to 10 residues. Trimming stripped 5 bases from V and 4 bases from J, with 3 bases between. Germline V lookup: CDR1 DFQATT, CDR2 SNEGSKA (reference sequence). CDR3 nucleotides: TGCAGTGCTCCTTACAATGAGCAGTTCTTC. It yields the protein CSAPYNEQFF.

This clonotype was recorded at least ten times. CDR3 sequence (DNA): TGCAGTGCTAGAGTGGACAGTGGAGCTTCTAATGAAAAACTGTTTTTT. Translation gives CSARVDSGASNEKLFF. The chain is built from TRBV20-1 and TRBJ1-4; a possible D gene is TRBD1 (6 bases). The CDR3 runs 16 residues. Germline loops: CDR1 DFQATT, CDR2 SNEGSKA (reference sequence). V was clipped by 1 base and J by 3 bases, with 15 bases between them.